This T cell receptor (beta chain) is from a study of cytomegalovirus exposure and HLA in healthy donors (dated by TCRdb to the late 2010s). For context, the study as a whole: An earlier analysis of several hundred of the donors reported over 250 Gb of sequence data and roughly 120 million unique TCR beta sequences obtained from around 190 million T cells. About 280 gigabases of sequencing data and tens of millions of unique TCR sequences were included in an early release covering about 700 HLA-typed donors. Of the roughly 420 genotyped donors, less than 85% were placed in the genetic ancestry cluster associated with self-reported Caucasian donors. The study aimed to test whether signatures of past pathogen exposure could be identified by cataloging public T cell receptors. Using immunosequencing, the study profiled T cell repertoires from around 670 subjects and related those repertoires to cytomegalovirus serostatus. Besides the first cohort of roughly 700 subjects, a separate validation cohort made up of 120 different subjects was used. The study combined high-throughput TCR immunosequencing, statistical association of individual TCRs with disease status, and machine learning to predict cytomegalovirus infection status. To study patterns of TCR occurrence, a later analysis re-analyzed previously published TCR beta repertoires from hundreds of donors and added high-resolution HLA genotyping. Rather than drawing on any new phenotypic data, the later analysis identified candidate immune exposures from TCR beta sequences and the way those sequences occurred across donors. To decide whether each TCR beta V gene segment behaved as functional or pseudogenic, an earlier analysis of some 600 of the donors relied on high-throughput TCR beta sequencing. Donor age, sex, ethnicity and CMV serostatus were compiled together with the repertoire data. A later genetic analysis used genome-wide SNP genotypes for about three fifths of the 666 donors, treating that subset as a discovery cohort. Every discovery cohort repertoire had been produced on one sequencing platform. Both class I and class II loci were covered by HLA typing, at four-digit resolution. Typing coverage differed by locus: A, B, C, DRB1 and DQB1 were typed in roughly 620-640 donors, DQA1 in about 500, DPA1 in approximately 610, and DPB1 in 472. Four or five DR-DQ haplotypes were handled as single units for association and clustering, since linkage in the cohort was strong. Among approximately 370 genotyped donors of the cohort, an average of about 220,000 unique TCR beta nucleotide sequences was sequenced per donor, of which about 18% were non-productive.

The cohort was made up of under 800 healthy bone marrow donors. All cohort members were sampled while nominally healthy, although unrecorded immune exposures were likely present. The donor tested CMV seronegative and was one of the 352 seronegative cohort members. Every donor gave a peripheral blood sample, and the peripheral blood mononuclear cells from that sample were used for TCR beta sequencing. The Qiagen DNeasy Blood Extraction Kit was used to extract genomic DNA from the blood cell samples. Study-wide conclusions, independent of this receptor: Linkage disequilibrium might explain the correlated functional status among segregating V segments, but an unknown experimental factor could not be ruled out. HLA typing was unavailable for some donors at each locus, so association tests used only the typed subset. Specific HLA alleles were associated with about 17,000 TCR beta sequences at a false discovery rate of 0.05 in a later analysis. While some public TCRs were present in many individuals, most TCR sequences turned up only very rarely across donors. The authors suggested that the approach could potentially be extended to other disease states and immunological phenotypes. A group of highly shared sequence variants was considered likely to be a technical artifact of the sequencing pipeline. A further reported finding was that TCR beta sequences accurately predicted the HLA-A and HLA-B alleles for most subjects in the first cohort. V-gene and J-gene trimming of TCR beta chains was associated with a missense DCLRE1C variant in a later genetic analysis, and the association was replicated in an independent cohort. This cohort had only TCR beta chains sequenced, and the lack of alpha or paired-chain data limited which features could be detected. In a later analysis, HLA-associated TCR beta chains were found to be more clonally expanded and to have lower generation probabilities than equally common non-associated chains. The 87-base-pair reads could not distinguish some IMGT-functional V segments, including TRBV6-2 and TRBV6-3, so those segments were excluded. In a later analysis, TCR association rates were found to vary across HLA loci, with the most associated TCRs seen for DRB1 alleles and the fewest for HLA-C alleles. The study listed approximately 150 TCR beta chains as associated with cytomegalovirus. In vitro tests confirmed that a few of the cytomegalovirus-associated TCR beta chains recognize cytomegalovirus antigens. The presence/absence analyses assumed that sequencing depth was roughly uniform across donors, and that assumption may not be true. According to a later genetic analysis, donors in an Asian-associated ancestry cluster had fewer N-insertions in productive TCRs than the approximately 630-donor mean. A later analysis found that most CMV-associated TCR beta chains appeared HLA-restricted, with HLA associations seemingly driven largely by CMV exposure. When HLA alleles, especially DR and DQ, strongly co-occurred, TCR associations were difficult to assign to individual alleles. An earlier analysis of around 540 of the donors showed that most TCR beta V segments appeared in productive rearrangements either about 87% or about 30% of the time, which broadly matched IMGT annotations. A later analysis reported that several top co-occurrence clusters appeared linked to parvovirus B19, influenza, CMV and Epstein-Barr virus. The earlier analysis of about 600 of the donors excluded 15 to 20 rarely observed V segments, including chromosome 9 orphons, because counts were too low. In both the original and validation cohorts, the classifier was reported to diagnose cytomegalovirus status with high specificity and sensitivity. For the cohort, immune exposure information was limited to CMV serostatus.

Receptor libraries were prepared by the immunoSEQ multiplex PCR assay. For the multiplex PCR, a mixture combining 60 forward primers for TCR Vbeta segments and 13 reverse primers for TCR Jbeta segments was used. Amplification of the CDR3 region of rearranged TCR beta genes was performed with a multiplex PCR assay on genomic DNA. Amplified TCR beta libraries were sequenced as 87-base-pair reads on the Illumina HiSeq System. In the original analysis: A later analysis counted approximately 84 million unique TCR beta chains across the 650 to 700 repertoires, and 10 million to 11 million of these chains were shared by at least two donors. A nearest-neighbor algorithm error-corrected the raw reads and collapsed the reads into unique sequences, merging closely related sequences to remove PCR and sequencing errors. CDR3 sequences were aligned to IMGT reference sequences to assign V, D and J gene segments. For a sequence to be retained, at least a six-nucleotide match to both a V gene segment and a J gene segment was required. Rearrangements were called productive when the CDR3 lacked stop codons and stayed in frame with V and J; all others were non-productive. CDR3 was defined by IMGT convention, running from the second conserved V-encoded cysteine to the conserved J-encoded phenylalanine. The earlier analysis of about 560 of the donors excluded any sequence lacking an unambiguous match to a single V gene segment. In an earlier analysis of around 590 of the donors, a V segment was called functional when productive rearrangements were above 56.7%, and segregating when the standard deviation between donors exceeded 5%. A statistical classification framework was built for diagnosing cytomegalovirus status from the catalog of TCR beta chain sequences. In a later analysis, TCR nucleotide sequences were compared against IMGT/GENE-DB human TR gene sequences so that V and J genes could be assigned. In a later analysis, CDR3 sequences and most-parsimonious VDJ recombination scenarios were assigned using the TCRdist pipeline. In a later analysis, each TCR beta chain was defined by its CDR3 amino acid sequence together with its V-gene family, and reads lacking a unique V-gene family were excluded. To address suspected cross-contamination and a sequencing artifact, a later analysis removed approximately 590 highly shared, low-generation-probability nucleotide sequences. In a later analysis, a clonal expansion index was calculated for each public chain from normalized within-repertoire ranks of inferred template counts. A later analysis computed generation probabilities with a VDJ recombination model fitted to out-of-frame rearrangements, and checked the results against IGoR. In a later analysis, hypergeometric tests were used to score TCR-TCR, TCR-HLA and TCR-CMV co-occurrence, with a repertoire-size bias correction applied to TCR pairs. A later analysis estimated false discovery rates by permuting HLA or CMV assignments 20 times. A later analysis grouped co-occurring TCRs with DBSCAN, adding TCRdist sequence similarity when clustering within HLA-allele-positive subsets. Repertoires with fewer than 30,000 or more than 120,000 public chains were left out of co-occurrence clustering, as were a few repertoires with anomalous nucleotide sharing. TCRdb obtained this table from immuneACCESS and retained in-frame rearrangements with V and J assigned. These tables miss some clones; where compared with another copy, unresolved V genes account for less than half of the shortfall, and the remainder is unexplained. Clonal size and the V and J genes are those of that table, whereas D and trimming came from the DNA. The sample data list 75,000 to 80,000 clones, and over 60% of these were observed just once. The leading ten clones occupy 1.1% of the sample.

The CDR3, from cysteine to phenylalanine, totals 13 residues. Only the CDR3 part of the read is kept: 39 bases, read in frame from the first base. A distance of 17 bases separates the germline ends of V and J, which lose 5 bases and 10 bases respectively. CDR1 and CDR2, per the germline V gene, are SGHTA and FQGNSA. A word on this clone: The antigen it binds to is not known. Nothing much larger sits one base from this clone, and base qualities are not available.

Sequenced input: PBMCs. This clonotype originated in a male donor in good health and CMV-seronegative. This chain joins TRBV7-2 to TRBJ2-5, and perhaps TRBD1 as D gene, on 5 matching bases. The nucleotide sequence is TGTGCCAGCAGCCCCGGCCTTGACAGTCGCCAGTACTTC. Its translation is CASSPGLDSRQYF.